A single sample is the source of the 17 T cell receptor beta chains below, sequenced in a study of cytomegalovirus exposure and HLA in healthy donors. PCR involved 60 Vbeta and 13 Jbeta primers. Here immunoSEQ multiplex PCR was the method, and the copy in TCRdb shows in-frame clones only, minus some. The sample lists 100,000 to 120,000 clones, around 73% occurring once. The source material was PBMCs. The receptors shown here come from a woman aged 30 to 39 in good health and CMV-seropositive.

This clone occurred a few times. At the DNA level, this CDR3 is encoded by other sequences in the same sample as well. This chain links TRBV20-1 with TRBJ1-2; D might be TRBD1 (5 bases). CDR1 and CDR2 (germline): DFQATT, SNEGSKA (reference sequence). There are 11 residues in the CDR3. V shed 6 bases and J shed 4 bases, with 9 bases lying between them. The CDR3: CSAKDTYGYTF. The CDR3 DNA follows: TGCAGTGCCAAGGACACCTATGGCTACACCTTC.

The chain recombines TRBV5-1 with TRBJ2-1; 13 nucleotides line up with TRBD2. The CDR3 spans 16 residues. Germline V gives CDR1 SGHRS, CDR2 YFSETQ. With 4 bases clipped from V and 7 bases from J, the junction kept 8 bases outside the gene matches. CDR3 residues: CASSGPLAGGLNEQFF. CDR3 coding DNA: TGCGCCAGCAGCGGACCACTAGCGGGGGGGCTAAATGAGCAGTTCTTC.

This chain uses TRBV7-9 with TRBJ2-3; D ambiguous. Trimming took 5 bases from V and 0 from J, leaving 6 bases between them. The germline V gene has CDR1 SEHNR and CDR2 FQNEAQ (reference sequence). The CDR3 has 13 amino acids. The CDR3 region is CASSPPSTDTQYF. DNA for the CDR3: TGTGCCAGCAGCCCTCCCAGCACAGATACGCAGTATTTT.

The rearrangement joins TRBV27 to TRBJ1-2; a possible D gene is TRBD1 (5 bases). The CDR3 extends over 15 amino acids. Trimming removed 6 bases from V and 7 bases from J, with 21 bases in between. Germline V gives CDR1 MNHEY, CDR2 SMNVEV (reference sequence). The CDR3 nucleotides read TGTGCCAGCAGCCCCCCCCACGCAGGGTTACGTGGCTACACCTTC. It yields the protein CASSPPHAGLRGYTF.

This chain joins TRBV6-5 and TRBJ2-7; 10 bases align to TRBD2. The germline V gene has CDR1 MNHEY and CDR2 SVGAGI. The ends lost 4 bases at V and 8 bases at J; junction bases unmatched: 8. This CDR3 contains 14 residues. The CDR3 is CASSLSLAGRKQYF. CDR3 nucleotide sequence: TGTGCCAGCAGTTTATCACTAGCGGGGAGAAAGCAGTACTTC.

This chain uses TRBV5-1 with TRBJ2-1; possibly TRBD1 for D (5 bases). V dropped 2 bases and J dropped 4 bases, with 7 bases sitting between them. Germline V gene sequence: CDR1 SGHRS, CDR2 YFSETQ. The CDR3 is 13 amino acids. For the CDR3, the DNA is TGCGCCAGCAGCTTAACAGGATACAATGAGCAGTTCTTC. Its protein product is CASSLTGYNEQFF. The complete variable domain, with remaining parts taken from reference TRBV5-1 and TRBJ2-1, reads KAGVTQTPRYLIKTRGQQVTLSCSPISGHRSVSWYQQTPGQGLQFLFEYFSETQRNKGNFPGRFSGRQFSNSRSEMNVSTLELGDSALYLCASSLTGYNEQFFGPGTRLTVL.

This chain connects TRBV4-1 to TRBJ2-7, with TRBD2 matching 13 bases. Germline CDR1 MGHRA, CDR2 YSYEKL. There are 17 residues in the CDR3. V lost 4 bases and J lost 0; bases outside the gene matches: 6. CDR3 nucleotides: TGCGCCAGCAGCCTCGGACTAGCGGGGGTCCTCTCCTACGAGCAGTACTTC. As protein: CASSLGLAGVLSYEQYF.

In its sample, this clone was seen a few times. The chain recombines TRBV6-4 with TRBJ2-3; the match to TRBD2 covers 8 bases. Losses at the gene ends were 3 bases for V and 3 bases for J; bases not matched to a gene: 5. The CDR3 extends over 15 amino acids. Germline V gene data show CDR1 as MRHNA and CDR2 as SNTAGT. CDR3 nucleotide sequence: TGTGCCAGCAGTGAAGCGGGGGCCGCAACAGATACGCAGTATTTT. This encodes CASSEAGAATDTQYF.

The chain is built from TRBV10-2 and TRBJ2-2; 10 positions agree with TRBD1. CDR3 size: 18 residues. Germline V gene data show CDR1 as WSHSY and CDR2 as SAAADI. The junction had 13 bases not matched to a gene; V was cut back by 2 bases and J by 7 bases. The CDR3 spells CASSEPTRQGALIGELFF. The CDR3 DNA sequence: TGCGCCAGCAGTGAGCCAACCCGACAGGGGGCGTTGATCGGGGAGCTGTTTTTT.

The V and J genes are TRBV6-5 and TRBJ2-7, with TRBD1 identical over 7 bases. The CDR3 sequence is 13 residues long. With V trimmed by 6 bases and J by 1 base, 3 bases remained unmatched. Germline CDR1 reads MNHEY; CDR2 reads SVGAGI. For the CDR3, the DNA is TGTGCCAGCAGGAAACAGGGGTCCTACGAGCAGTACTTC. Translation: CASRKQGSYEQYF.

This chain uses TRBV12-5 with TRBJ1-6; D gene uncertain. Trimming stripped 5 bases from V and 13 bases from J, with 9 bases between. Germline V gene lookup returns CDR1 LGHNT and CDR2 FRNRAP. This CDR3 has 11 residues. The DNA of the CDR3 is TGTGCTAGTGGTGCCCACGAGCCCCTCCACTTT. Translation gives CASGAHEPLHF.

V is TRBV6-1 and J is TRBJ2-5; D is undetermined. The J call may be in error: the DNA end matches TRBJ2-7 better. Germline assignment: CDR1 MNHNS and CDR2 SASEGT. The CDR3 runs 13 residues. CDR3 DNA: TGTGCCAGCAGTGACGATATTAGCTACGAGCAGTACTTC. Translating gives CASSDDISYEQYF.

The V and J genes are TRBV5-1 and TRBJ1-5, with TRBD1 identical over 7 bases. The CDR3 consists of 15 residues. Looked up from germline, CDR1 is SGHRS and CDR2 is YFSETQ. V lost 0 bases and J lost 0; bases outside the gene matches: 0. The CDR3 sequence: CASSLGDSSNQPQHF. The CDR3 DNA is TGCGCCAGCAGCTTGGGGGACAGTAGCAATCAGCCCCAGCATTTT.

The genes are TRBV5-1 and TRBJ2-3; the match to TRBD1 covers 7 bases. This CDR3 has 14 amino acids. Germline loops: CDR1 SGHRS, CDR2 YFSETQ. V was pared by 0 bases and J by 4 bases, with 2 bases of the junction left unmatched. The CDR3 protein is CASSLGTGADTQYF. The CDR3 region has the DNA TGCGCCAGCAGCTTGGGAACAGGGGCAGATACGCAGTATTTT.

Points on this clone: At one of its ends the junction is not consistent with the germline gene, which may arise from a read error. The rearrangement links TRBV7-7 to TRBJ2-5; D may be TRBD2 (5 bases). The CDR3 consists of 15 residues. CDR1 is SSHAT, CDR2 FNYEAQ, per germline (reference sequence). The CDR3 nucleotides are TGTGCTAGCAGCCCAGCGGCCATAGCATCGGAGACCCAGTACTTC. It encodes CASSPAAIASETQYF.

CDR3 in DNA: TGTGCTAGTGGTTTGGAATCCGGTGAAGCTTTCTTT. This gives the protein CASGLESGEAFF. The rearrangement links TRBV12-5 to TRBJ1-1; D gene uncertain. Trimming took off 1 base at V and 7 bases at J, with 7 bases between the two ends. Per germline, CDR1 LGHNT and CDR2 FRNRAP. CDR3 length: 12 amino acids.

The chain is built from TRBV5-1 and TRBJ1-1, with a tentative D call TRBD1 (5 bases). The CDR3 totals 13 residues. CDR1 is SGHRS and CDR2 is YFSETQ in the germline V gene. V was pared by 1 base and J by 4 bases, with 8 bases between. The CDR3, as DNA: TGCGCCAGCAGCTTGCTTGGGGCCACTGAAGCTTTCTTT. As protein: CASSLLGATEAFF.